The sequence of this TCR beta chain was determined in a study of cytomegalovirus exposure and HLA in healthy donors. Study details: Of 398 genotyped donors, around 84% clustered with self-reported Caucasian donors.

In regard to this clone: Its antigen is undetermined.

Study conclusions and caveats: Specific recognition of CMV antigens was confirmed in vitro for a few chains (all CMV-associated). Later, an analysis showed that TCR beta chains associated with HLA were more clonally expanded than others that were equally common.

This PCR relied on a set of 60 Vbeta primers and 13 Jbeta primers. Only in-frame clones appear in the TCRdb table, and some are missing; sequencing was by immunoSEQ multiplex PCR. Among about 190,000 clones listed, 80% were seen once. Sequencing input: PBMCs. This clonotype was obtained from a woman aged 40 to 50 in good health and CMV-seronegative.

The CDR3: CASMIAGATYNEQFF. DNA of the CDR3: TGTGCCAGCATGATAGCGGGAGCCACCTACAATGAGCAGTTCTTC. The chain has TRBV11-2 and TRBJ2-1; the match to TRBD2 covers 9 bases. The CDR3 has 15 amino acids. Germline V gene lookup returns CDR1 SGHAT and CDR2 FQNNGV. The junction had 6 bases not matched to a gene; V was cut back by 7 bases and J by 2 bases. Complete variable domain (other parts from reference TRBV11-2 and TRBJ2-1): EAGVAQSPRYKIIEKRQSVAFWCNPISGHATLYWYQQILGQGPKLLIQFQNNGVVDDSQLPKDRFSAERLKGVDSTLKIQPAKLEDSAVYLCASMIAGATYNEQFFGPGTRLTVL.